The 3 T cell receptor beta chains below all came from one sample that was sequenced in a study of blood T cell repertoires in COVID-19. Method: immunoSEQ multiplex PCR; TCRdb's copy keeps in-frame clones and lacks some. The repertoire holds about 130,000 clones, with roughly 82% as singletons. The source material was peripheral blood. The receptor set was obtained from a human donor in a cohort sampled during active COVID-19.

The J gene is TRBJ2-1, the V gene TRBV9; 11 bases match TRBD2. V lost 5 bases, J lost 12 bases, and 16 bases stayed unmatched. The CDR3 is made up of 16 amino acids. Germline V gives CDR1 SGDLS, CDR2 YYNGEE. The CDR3 region has the DNA TGTGCCAGCAGAGAACCTCCTAGCGGGAGGACTTGGGGGCAGTTCTTC. Amino acids: CASREPPSGRTWGQFF.

The rearrangement joins TRBV18 to TRBJ1-2; perhaps TRBD1 as D (5 bases). The germline V gene has CDR1 KGHSH and CDR2 LQKENI. The length of the CDR3 is 15 residues. V was trimmed by 2 bases and J by 3 bases, leaving 13 bases between them. The CDR3 protein is CASSPGAGSDYGYTF. CDR3 nucleotides: TGTGCCAGCTCACCAGGGGCAGGGTCAGACTATGGCTACACCTTC.

This CDR3 reads CASSPWTGVMEQYF. As DNA, the CDR3 is TGTGCCAGCAGCCCTTGGACAGGGGTGATGGAGCAGTACTTC. The genes are TRBV11-2 and TRBJ2-7, with 9 bases matching TRBD1. Germline V lookup: CDR1 SGHAT, CDR2 FQNNGV. V shed 5 bases, J shed 7 bases, and the junction held 9 bases outside the gene matches. The CDR3 length is 14 residues.